Below, one T cell receptor (beta chain) is given with its context. These data are taken from a study of cytomegalovirus exposure and HLA in healthy donors. The PCR had 60 Vbeta and 13 Jbeta primers. Profiled with immunoSEQ multiplex PCR; TCRdb holds only in-frame clones, not every one. The sample includes 130,000 to 150,000 clones, roughly 80% of them seen just once. The CDR3 extends over 17 amino acids. Trimming pared 5 bases from V and 0 bases from J, leaving 20 bases between. The germline V gene has CDR1 SEHNR and CDR2 FQNEAQ (reference sequence). V gene TRBV7-9 combines with J gene TRBJ2-7; tentative D call: TRBD2 (6 bases). What was sequenced was PBMCs. The clonotype was recovered from a woman between 40 and 50 years old in good health and CMV-seropositive. The CDR3 spells CASSPYIRDGSSYEQYF. The CDR3 nucleotides read TGTGCCAGCAGCCCTTATATTCGGGACGGGAGCTCCTACGAGCAGTACTTC.